This is a list of T cell receptor beta chains from one sample in a study of blood T cell repertoires in COVID-19. Clones were read by immunoSEQ multiplex PCR, and TCRdb kept only the in-frame ones, dropping some. The table has fewer than 350,000 clones, around 89% seen once. Material for sequencing was PBMCs or T cells enriched from blood (not recorded which). The source is an older woman in a cohort exposed to, infected with or recovered from COVID-19 (not recorded which). Each CDR3 is given with its conserved first and last residue. The order of the fields is V gene, J gene, D gene, clone size, CDR3 protein, CDR3 DNA. D genes are given only for firm matches. A clone size is listed for some rows: how often the clone was seen (once, few, many), or a class if it is expanded.

V: TRBV4-2; J: TRBJ2-7; D: TRBD2; size: .; CDR3: CASSQVSSGSRPEQYF; DNA: TGTGCCAGCAGCCAAGTATCCAGCGGGAGTCGCCCCGAGCAGTACTTC
V: TRBV9; J: TRBJ2-7; D: TRBD2; size: .; CDR3: CASSSRGVSTHEQYF; DNA: TGTGCCAGCAGCAGCCGGGGGGTGTCCACCCACGAGCAGTACTTC
V: TRBV15; J: TRBJ2-7; D: .; size: .; CDR3: CAIDLIHYEQYF; DNA: TGTGCCATCGATCTAATCCACTACGAGCAGTACTTC
V: TRBV5-1; J: TRBJ1-2; D: TRBD1; size: .; CDR3: CASSIPGQGASKDGYTF; DNA: TGCGCCAGCAGCATACCGGGACAGGGGGCTTCGAAGGATGGCTACACCTTC
V: TRBV9; J: TRBJ1-2; D: TRBD1; size: .; CDR3: CASSAGTGSGYTF; DNA: TGTGCCAGCAGCGCGGGGACAGGGAGCGGCTACACCTTC
V: TRBV19; J: TRBJ1-6; D: TRBD1; size: .; CDR3: CASTSRQGRSPLHF; DNA: TGTGCCAGTACCTCCAGACAGGGGAGATCACCCCTCCACTTT
V: TRBV7-2; J: TRBJ2-2; D: TRBD1; size: .; CDR3: CASSKDRGGTGELFF; DNA: TGTGCCAGCAGCAAAGACAGGGGGGGAACCGGGGAGCTGTTTTTT
V: TRBV3-1/TRBV3-2; J: TRBJ2-3; D: TRBD2; size: few; CDR3: CASSKGTSGSRDTQYF; DNA: TGTGCCAGCAGCAAAGGGACTAGCGGGAGTCGAGATACGCAGTATTTT
V: TRBV6-5; J: TRBJ1-1; D: .; size: once; CDR3: CASSYSSGGQNTEAFF; DNA: TGTGCCAGCAGTTACTCCAGCGGGGGCCAAAACACTGAAGCTTTCTTT
V: TRBV18; J: TRBJ2-3; D: .; size: few; CDR3: CASSPPLSTDTQYF; DNA: TGTGCCAGCTCACCACCTCTAAGCACAGATACGCAGTATTTT
V: TRBV5-1; J: TRBJ2-1; D: .; size: .; CDR3: CASSARLGGSYNEQFF; DNA: TGCGCCAGCAGCGCGAGACTAGGCGGCTCCTACAATGAGCAGTTCTTC
V: TRBV3-1/TRBV3-2; J: TRBJ2-7; D: .; size: .; CDR3: CASSQDSSSGSYEQYF; DNA: TGTGCCAGCAGCCAAGATTCCTCGTCCGGCTCCTACGAGCAGTACTTC
V: TRBV2; J: TRBJ1-2; D: .; size: .; CDR3: CASSGNRDYGYTF; DNA: TGTGCCAGCAGTGGAAACAGGGACTATGGCTACACCTTC
V: TRBV11-1; J: TRBJ2-7; D: .; size: .; CDR3: CASSLGGTGTYEQYF; DNA: TGTGCCAGCAGCTTGGGCGGTACCGGGACCTACGAGCAGTACTTC
V: TRBV30; J: TRBJ2-2; D: .; size: .; CDR3: CAWSVIGLTGELFF; DNA: TGTGCCTGGAGTGTAATTGGCCTCACCGGGGAGCTGTTTTTT
V: TRBV19; J: TRBJ2-4; D: TRBD1; size: .; CDR3: CASSMEGQGAQNIQYF; DNA: TGTGCCAGTAGTATGGAGGGACAGGGGGCCCAAAACATTCAGTACTTC
V: TRBV27; J: TRBJ2-5; D: .; size: .; CDR3: CASSSARAGETQYF; DNA: TGTGCCAGCAGTTCCGCCCGAGCGGGAGAGACCCAGTACTTC
V: TRBV19; J: TRBJ1-2; D: .; size: .; CDR3: CASSASGIGRLDYGYTF; DNA: TGTGCCAGTTCGGCTTCGGGGATTGGACGGTTGGACTATGGCTACACCTTC
V: TRBV5-5; J: TRBJ1-1; D: .; size: .; CDR3: CASSLRHGNTEAFF; DNA: TGTGCCAGCAGCCTGCGGCATGGGAACACTGAAGCTTTCTTT
V: TRBV3-1/TRBV3-2; J: TRBJ1-2; D: .; size: .; CDR3: CASSYLGDNYGYTF; DNA: TGTGCCAGCAGCTATTTAGGGGATAACTATGGCTACACCTTC
V: TRBV27; J: TRBJ1-1; D: .; size: .; CDR3: CASPSSGGTTEAFF; DNA: TGTGCCAGCCCTTCCTCAGGAGGTACAACTGAAGCTTTCTTT
V: TRBV30; J: TRBJ1-1; D: .; size: .; CDR3: CAWSVDSEAFF; DNA: TGTGCCTGGAGTGTGGACAGTGAAGCTTTCTTT
V: TRBV5-4; J: TRBJ2-3; D: TRBD2; size: .; CDR3: CASSQQPTSGTQYF; DNA: TGTGCCAGCAGCCAGCAACCAACTAGCGGTACGCAGTATTTT
V: TRBV3-1/TRBV3-2; J: TRBJ2-7; D: TRBD1; size: .; CDR3: CASSRNPGQGLSPTYEQYF; DNA: TGTGCCAGCAGCCGAAATCCGGGACAGGGTCTCTCCCCAACCTACGAGCAGTACTTC
V: TRBV10-2; J: TRBJ1-6; D: .; size: .; CDR3: CASSFPGQNSPLHF; DNA: TGCGCCAGCAGTTTCCCCGGACAAAATTCACCCCTCCACTTT
V: TRBV28; J: TRBJ1-2; D: .; size: .; CDR3: CASQGRRGLGYTF; DNA: TGTGCCAGTCAGGGCAGGAGAGGCCTGGGCTACACCTTC
V: TRBV7-9; J: TRBJ2-7; D: TRBD2; size: .; CDR3: CASSLDQGLKSSYEQYF; DNA: TGTGCCAGCAGCTTAGACCAGGGACTAAAGAGCTCCTACGAGCAGTACTTC
V: TRBV7-9; J: TRBJ2-1; D: .; size: .; CDR3: CASSLTGHPKSSYNEQFF; DNA: TGTGCCAGCAGCTTGACGGGACACCCCAAAAGCTCCTACAATGAGCAGTTCTTC
V: TRBV27; J: TRBJ2-5; D: .; size: .; CDR3: CASSFLGRTNEETQYF; DNA: TGTGCCAGCAGTTTCCTGGGAAGGACTAACGAAGAGACCCAGTACTTC